A single sample is the source of the 22 T cell receptor beta chains below, sequenced in a study of T cells in Graves' hyperthyroidism and ophthalmopathy. Amplification targeted TCR beta CDR3 regions from RNA transcripts. HTBI primers were employed in a first-round RT-PCR of the TCR CDR3. Using its own MiXCR run on the multiplex PCR reads, TCRdb lists one record per CDR3 protein. The sample includes approximately 600,000 distinct CDR3 sequences, roughly 13% of them seen just once. Source material: blood. The receptor source for this set is a woman in her 30s with Graves' hyperthyroidism that later progressed to Graves' ophthalmopathy.

At least ten counts were recorded for this clonotype. The V gene is TRBV2, the J gene TRBJ2-3, with a possible D match to TRBD1 (7 bases). CDR3 length: 14 amino acids. V was pared by 8 bases and J by 5 bases, with 17 bases between. The germline V gene has CDR1 SNHLY and CDR2 FYNNEI. CDR3 bases: TGTGCCAGCCTTCCGCACAGGGGAGGAGATACGCAGTATTTT. Translation gives CASLPHRGGDTQYF.

The gene calls are TRBV7-9 and TRBJ2-2; a weak D match, TRBD1 (7 bases). Germline V CDR1 and CDR2: SEHNR, FQNEAQ (reference sequence). V lost 8 bases and J 2 bases, leaving 12 bases between the germline ends. The CDR3 runs 14 residues. DNA for the CDR3: TGTGCCAGCGGCGGGACAGCTAACACCGGGGAGCTGTTTTTT. Amino acid sequence: CASGGTANTGELFF.

This clonotype was seen ten or more times. The chain couples TRBV12-3 or TRBV12-4 to TRBJ2-2; 9 nucleotides line up with TRBD2. Trimming removed 8 bases from V and 7 bases from J; junction bases left unmatched: 5. The CDR3 length is 13 residues. CDR3 bases: TGTGCCAGCTCCCCGACTAGCGGCGGGGAGCTGTTTTTT. The encoded protein is CASSPTSGGELFF.

The V call is TRBV5-1, the J call TRBJ2-5; no clear D gene. Trimming took 4 bases from V and 1 from J, leaving 17 bases between them. Looked up from germline, CDR1 is SGHRS and CDR2 is YFSETQ. CDR3 length: 16 residues. CDR3 sequence: CASSPSGDTPQETQYF. CDR3 DNA: TGCGCCAGCAGCCCAAGTGGGGATACCCCCCAAGAGACCCAGTACTTC.

This clonotype appeared many times. The chain employs TRBV2 and TRBJ2-1; D is possibly TRBD2 (5 bases). The CDR3 is 14 residues long. Trimming stripped 5 bases from V and 6 bases from J, with 14 bases between. CDR1 is SNHLY, CDR2 FYNNEI, per germline. The CDR3 coding sequence is TGTGCCAGCAGTAGATTGGTAGCGACCAATGAGCAGTTCTTC. Amino acids: CASSRLVATNEQFF.

The V gene is TRBV19, the J gene TRBJ1-6; D may be TRBD1 (5 bases). CDR1 is LNHDA and CDR2 is SQIVND in the germline V gene (reference sequence). The CDR3 runs 14 residues. V was shortened by 3 bases and J by 10 bases, with 13 bases between the two germline ends. The CDR3 coding sequence is TGTGCCAGTAGTATTGGCAGGGACTACTCACCCCTCCACTTT. Translating gives CASSIGRDYSPLHF.

This clonotype was recorded a few times. The chain employs TRBV19 and TRBJ2-1; 9 bases are a match to TRBD1. J was trimmed by 8 bases and V by 6 bases; bases with no gene match: 11. The germline gives CDR1 LNHDA, CDR2 SQIVND (reference sequence). The CDR3 runs 15 residues. This CDR3 is CASRNPGQGDDEQFF. In DNA form, the CDR3 reads TGTGCCAGTAGGAACCCGGGACAGGGAGACGATGAGCAGTTCTTC.

There are many counts of this clonotype. The V and J genes are TRBV27 and TRBJ2-1, with D perhaps TRBD1 or TRBD2 (7 bases each). Trimming took off 7 bases at V and 7 bases at J, with 14 bases between the two ends. This CDR3 contains 13 residues. Germline assignment: CDR1 MNHEY and CDR2 SMNVEV (reference sequence). The CDR3 coding sequence is TGTGCCAGCACAGGGGGAGGGGGTAATGAGCAGTTCTTC. As protein: CASTGGGGNEQFF.

The rearrangement joins TRBV6-2 or TRBV6-3 to TRBJ2-1; D call uncertain. CDR1 is MNHEY and CDR2 is SVGEGT in the germline V gene. This CDR3 has 16 amino acids. Trimming left V 7 bases short and J 3 bases short, with 19 bases between. CDR3 residues: CASTMNGYADYNEQFF. The CDR3 DNA is TGTGCCAGCACTATGAACGGATATGCCGACTACAATGAGCAGTTCTTC.

In its sample, this clonotype was seen many times. This chain links TRBV27 with TRBJ1-4; D unresolved. Germline CDR1 and CDR2: MNHEY and SMNVEV (reference sequence). The CDR3 is 13 residues long. Between the trimmed V and J ends, which lost 3 bases and 2 bases, there was a span of 4 bases. Here the CDR3 DNA reads TGTGCCAGCAGTTTCCGCACTAATGAAAAACTGTTTTTT. Amino acids: CASSFRTNEKLFF.

This clonotype was observed many times. The chain uses TRBV19 and TRBJ2-1; D is possibly TRBD1 or TRBD2 (5 bases each). V was clipped by 7 bases and J by 9 bases, with 22 bases between them. Germline-derived CDR1 and CDR2 are LNHDA and SQIVND (reference sequence). The CDR3 sequence is 15 residues long. As DNA, the CDR3 is TGTGCCAGTACCATCCCGGGACGGCTTAAGAGTGAGCAGTTCTTC. Its protein is CASTIPGRLKSEQFF.

This clonotype was counted a few times. This chain uses TRBV14 with TRBJ2-5; no firm D call. There are 12 residues in the CDR3. Trimming cost V 2 bases and J 5 bases, with 6 bases left between them. Germline V gene data show CDR1 as SGHDN and CDR2 as FVKESK. For the CDR3, the DNA is TGTGCCAGCAGCCAACCAATGGAGACCCAGTACTTC. Amino acids: CASSQPMETQYF.

This clonotype came up many times. V usage is TRBV24-1 and J usage is TRBJ2-1; D gene uncertain. Trimming stripped 9 bases from V and 5 bases from J, with 10 bases between. CDR1 is KGHDR, CDR2 SFDVKD, per germline. The CDR3 has 12 amino acids. CDR3 sequence: CATGGRDNEQFF. DNA for the CDR3: TGTGCCACCGGCGGAAGGGACAATGAGCAGTTCTTC.

This clonotype has only a few counts. The V call is TRBV29-1, the J call TRBJ1-5, with D unresolved. The CDR3 covers 13 residues. Germline CDR1 SQVTM, CDR2 ANQGSEA. V shed 4 bases and J shed 2 bases, with 9 bases lying between them. The CDR3 reads CSVVGPRNQPQHF. The CDR3 DNA is TGCAGCGTTGTGGGCCCGCGCAATCAGCCCCAGCATTTT. The full variable domain, rest sourced from reference TRBV29-1 and TRBJ1-5, is SAVISQKPSRDICQRGTSLTIQCQVDSQVTMMFWYRQQPGQSLTLIATANQGSEATYESGFVIDKFPISRPNLTFSTLTVSNMSPEDSSIYLCSVVGPRNQPQHFGDGTRLSIL.

This clonotype was recorded at least ten times. The rearrangement uses TRBV7-8 and TRBJ1-3; D gene unclear. Germline V gene data show CDR1 as SGHVS and CDR2 as FQNEAQ. The CDR3 spans 15 residues. Trimming took off 1 base at V and 0 bases at J, with 7 bases between the two ends. Written as DNA, the CDR3 is TGTGCCAGCAGCTTAGAGGCAGACTCTGGAAACACCATATATTTT. This codes for CASSLEADSGNTIYF.

This clonotype came up many times. Here the CDR3 reads CASSPLGNTIYF. DNA for the CDR3: TGTGCCAGCAGTCCCCTCGGAAACACCATATATTTT. The chain joins TRBV6-1 to TRBJ1-3, with D uncertain. The V end was cut by 5 bases, the J end by 4 bases, with 6 bases between. CDR3 length equals 12 residues. The germline gives CDR1 MNHNS, CDR2 SASEGT.

This clonotype was seen ten or more times. V is TRBV7-2 and J is TRBJ2-3; TRBD2 might be the D (6 bases). This CDR3 contains 17 residues. CDR1 SGHTA and CDR2 FQGNSA come from the germline V gene. The ends were cut back, 1 base at V and 1 base at J, with 15 bases in the middle. The CDR3 nucleotides read TGTGCCAGCAGCTTAGTTAGTGGGACTTGGGGCACAGATACGCAGTATTTT. This encodes CASSLVSGTWGTDTQYF. Variable domain in full (rest from reference TRBV7-2 and TRBJ2-3): GAGVSQSPSNKVTEKGKDVELRCDPISGHTALYWYRQSLGQGLEFLIYFQGNSAPDKSGLPSDRFSAERTGGSVSTLTIQRTQQEDSAVYLCASSLVSGTWGTDTQYFGPGTRLTVL.

This clonotype has more than one count but fewer than ten. The chain combines TRBV20-1 with TRBJ1-5; 12 positions match TRBD1. CDR3 length: 18 residues. Germline V gene lookup returns CDR1 DFQATT and CDR2 SNEGSKA (reference sequence). Trimming took 2 bases from V and 2 from J; bases not matched to a gene: 10. The CDR3 DNA reads TGCAGTGCTAGATCCGGGACAGGGGGCCTTTTGGGCAATCAGCCCCAGCATTTT. Its translation is CSARSGTGGLLGNQPQHF.

In its sample, this clonotype was seen many times. The chain is built from TRBV28 and TRBJ2-2; 9 nucleotides agree with TRBD1. Germline CDR1 is MDHEN and CDR2 is SYDVKM. After removal of 6 bases from V and 0 bases from J, the junction contained 5 bases not matched to a gene. The CDR3 consists of 16 residues. The CDR3 sequence: CASRPGDRANTGELFF. The CDR3 region has the DNA TGTGCCAGCAGACCCGGGGACAGGGCGAACACCGGGGAGCTGTTTTTT. The complete variable domain, with remaining parts taken from reference TRBV28 and TRBJ2-2, reads DVKVTQSSRYLVKRTGEKVFLECVQDMDHENMFWYRQDPGLGLRLIYFSYDVKMKEKGDIPEGYSVSREKKERFSLILESASTNQTSMYLCASRPGDRANTGELFFGEGSRLTVL.

This clonotype was seen many times. The CDR3 protein is CASSPDWGAGNTIYF. In DNA form, the CDR3 reads TGTGCCAGCAGTCCTGACTGGGGTGCCGGAAACACCATATATTTT. The rearrangement links TRBV28 to TRBJ1-3; D call uncertain. V was trimmed by 5 bases and J by 4 bases, leaving 15 bases between them. Germline CDR1 and CDR2: MDHEN and SYDVKM. CDR3 length: 15 residues.

As concerns this clonotype: The CDR3 end shows no conserved phenylalanine or tryptophan, and so a read error is likely. This chain links TRBV20-1 with TRBJ2-1, with D tentatively TRBD2 (6 bases). This CDR3 has 15 residues. Germline CDR1 and CDR2: DFQATT and SNEGSKA (reference sequence). The V and J ends lost 6 bases and 0 bases respectively, with 15 bases between them. CDR3 sequence (DNA): TGCAGTGCCGACCCCCGGGAGAGCTCCTACAATGAGCAGTTCTCC. Translating it yields CSADPRESSYNEQFS.

Of note for this clonotype: A read error may account for a junction end that differs from germline. V usage is TRBV10-2 and J usage is TRBJ2-4, with 11 bases fitting TRBD2. Germline V gives CDR1 WSHSY, CDR2 SAAADI. The CDR3 covers 18 residues. Here the CDR3 reads CPSSDGLAGPLAKNIQYF. The CDR3 DNA sequence: TGCCCCAGCAGTGACGGACTAGCGGGCCCCTTAGCCAAAAACATTCAGTACTTC.